The entry that follows covers one T cell receptor beta chain sequence. Version v3.0 of the immunoSEQ assay was performed at survey level. The assay was immunoSEQ multiplex PCR, and TCRdb's table has in-frame clones only and misses some. The table lists 35,000 to 50,000 clones, approximately 86% of them singletons. This sample was included in a study of long-term antiretroviral therapy in people with HIV. Germline CDR1 is SEHNR and CDR2 is FQNEAQ (reference sequence). V was trimmed by 5 bases and J by 6 bases, leaving 16 bases between them. The CDR3 length is 14 residues. The source is a woman in her fifties or sixties with HIV. This chain uses TRBV7-9 with TRBJ1-2; D might be TRBD1 (5 bases). The source material was unsorted PBMCs, sampled 0.1 years before starting antiretroviral therapy. The CDR3 DNA sequence: TGTGCCAGCAGCATAGAGGGACGGGACCATGGCTACACCTTC. Its translation: CASSIEGRDHGYTF. Together with reference TRBV7-9 and TRBJ1-2, the CDR3 gives the full variable domain: DTGVSQNPRHKITKRGQNVTFRCDPISEHNRLYWYRQTLGQGPEFLTYFQNEAQLEKSRLLSDRFSAERPKGSFSTLEIQRTEQGDSAMYLCASSIEGRDHGYTFGSGTRLTVV.